The present T cell receptor beta chain was sequenced within a study of T cell repertoires in cytomegalovirus infection. Overall study context: In public TCR beta signatures, there were indications of both CMV infection and matching HLA type. Study results and caveats: What dominated the ex vivo response were HLA-C-restricted CMV-specific TCR beta clonotypes.

The V and J ends lost 0 bases and 2 bases, in that order; junction bases with no gene match: 4. CDR3 length: 16 amino acids. Germline loops: CDR1 SGDLS, CDR2 YYNGEE. Details on this clonotype: Its antigen is currently unknown.

From the reads, TCRdb called clonotypes with MiXCR, one entry per CDR3 protein. The sample yields some 940,000 distinct CDR3 sequences, under 40% seen once. The V call is TRBV9, the J call TRBJ2-3; the match to TRBD2 covers 9 bases. The specimen comprised cultured CD8+ T cells from PBMCs, sampled from culture after CMV antigen stimulation. This receptor was taken from a human donor in good health (CMV status not recorded). Some clones in this sample may be carry-over from other donors' samples. The CDR3 nucleotides are TGTGCCAGCAGCGTAGAAGGCGGGGGGGACACAGATACGCAGTATTTT. It translates to CASSVEGGGDTDTQYF. Based on the CDR3 plus reference TRBV9 and TRBJ2-3, the full variable domain is DSGVTQTPKHLITATGQRVTLRCSPRSGDLSVYWYQQSLDQGLQFLIQYYNGEERAKGNILERFSAQQFPDLHSELNLSSLELGDSALYFCASSVEGGGDTDTQYFGPGTRLTVL.